This entry lists 18 T cell receptor beta chains sequenced from one sample in a study of CD8+CD57+ T cells in acquired aplastic anemia. In patients chosen for sequencing, flow cytometry had shown CD8+CD57+ cell expansion. It was genomic DNA that served as the template for profiling TCR beta VDJ and CDR3. TCRdb passed the reads through MiXCR, listing each CDR3 protein once. The data hold over 150,000 distinct CDR3 sequences, with roughly 49% observed a single time. The source material was sorted CD4+, CD8+, or CD8+CD57+ T cells (not recorded which) from PBMCs. Receptor source: a human donor with aplastic anemia.

The J gene is TRBJ1-2, the V gene TRBV10-1; 8 bases line up with TRBD1. The junction had 11 bases not matched to a gene; V was cut back by 4 bases and J by 4 bases. Germline V gene sequence: CDR1 WNHNN, CDR2 SYGVQD (reference sequence). There are 16 residues in the CDR3. CDR3 in amino acids: CASSAWTGSWGYGYTF. CDR3 bases: TGCGCCAGCAGTGCATGGACAGGGTCGTGGGGCTATGGCTACACCTTC.

This clonotype was seen once. The genes are TRBV2 and TRBJ1-4; 9 bases match TRBD1. J was trimmed by 5 bases and V by 2 bases; bases with no gene match: 3. Germline CDR1 reads SNHLY; CDR2 reads FYNNEI. This CDR3 spans 15 amino acids. CDR3 loop: CASSEFGTGNEKLFF. CDR3 DNA: TGTGCCAGCAGTGAATTCGGGACAGGGAATGAAAAACTGTTTTTT.

This clonotype was counted many times. V usage is TRBV6-5 and J usage is TRBJ2-7; TRBD1 is a possible D gene (5 bases). The CDR3 length is 13 residues. CDR1 MNHEY and CDR2 SVGAGI come from the germline V gene. Trimming took off 6 bases at V and 5 bases at J, with 14 bases between the two ends. CDR3 sequence: CASSLQVTHEQYF. The CDR3 bases are TGTGCCAGCAGCCTACAGGTAACCCACGAGCAGTACTTC.

The chain employs TRBV15 and TRBJ2-7, with TRBD1 as a possible D gene (5 bases). This CDR3 has 13 residues. V lost 3 bases, J lost 3 bases, and 9 bases lay in between. From germline, CDR1 is LNHNV and CDR2 YYDKDF (reference sequence). CDR3 in DNA: TGTGCCACCAGCAGCAGGGCAAGCTACGAGCAGTACTTC. It specifies CATSSRASYEQYF.

This clonotype turned up a few times. One base away lies a much larger clone, so this may be a sequencing read error. CDR3 region: CASSSSNEQFF. Here the CDR3 DNA reads TGTGCCAGCAGCTCGTCCAATGAGCAGTTCTTC. This chain uses TRBV7-9 with TRBJ2-1; D is uncertain. The germline gives CDR1 SEHNR, CDR2 FQNEAQ (reference sequence). There are 11 residues in the CDR3. Trimming left V 4 bases short and J 6 bases short, with 4 bases between.

The V call is TRBV6-5, the J call TRBJ1-6; no clear D. The V and J ends lost 0 bases and 10 bases respectively, with 4 bases between them. The CDR3 is made up of 12 amino acids. CDR1 is MNHEY, CDR2 SVGAGI, per germline. The CDR3 sequence: CASSYSKSPLHF. CDR3 nucleotide sequence: TGTGCCAGCAGTTACTCGAAATCACCCCTCCACTTT.

The genes are TRBV24-1 and TRBJ2-5; D is ambiguous. Germline V gives CDR1 KGHDR, CDR2 SFDVKD. V was trimmed by 6 bases and J by 4 bases, leaving 2 bases between them. This CDR3 has 10 amino acids. CDR3 in amino acids: CATSLETQYF. The DNA of the CDR3 is TGTGCCACCAGTCTAGAGACCCAGTACTTC.

The DNA for the CDR3 is TGTGCCACGCAGGGGGCCGGGGAGACCCAGTACTTC. Amino acids: CATQGAGETQYF. This rearrangement joins TRBV24-1 to TRBJ2-5; 8 bases are a match to TRBD1. Per germline, CDR1 KGHDR and CDR2 SFDVKD. This CDR3 comprises 12 residues. With 10 bases clipped from V and 5 bases from J, the junction kept 5 bases outside the gene matches.

At least ten counts were recorded for this clonotype. V and J are TRBV6-1 and TRBJ1-2, with unresolved D. This CDR3 has 12 residues. V lost 6 bases and J lost 4, with 9 bases in between. The germline gives CDR1 MNHNS, CDR2 SASEGT. Written as DNA, the CDR3 is TGTGCCAGCAGGGGTGCGGTCTATGGCTACACCTTC. Translating gives CASRGAVYGYTF.

The V and J genes are TRBV11-3 and TRBJ1-2; tentative D call: TRBD1 (5 bases). Trimming removed 0 bases at V and 4 bases at J, with 12 bases between. The CDR3 totals 15 residues. Germline V gene sequence: CDR1 SGHNT, CDR2 YENEEA. CDR3 residues: CASSLEGGNGYGYTF. CDR3 coding DNA: TGTGCCAGCAGCTTAGAGGGGGGTAATGGCTATGGCTACACCTTC.

The V and J genes are TRBV11-2 and TRBJ2-5; TRBD1 agrees at 7 bases. The CDR3 consists of 14 residues. Germline CDR1 reads SGHAT; CDR2 reads FQNNGV. The V gene end was trimmed by 3 bases and the J gene end by 9 bases; junction bases not matched to a gene: 10. CDR3 protein: CASSLTGRGDAQYF. In DNA form, the CDR3 reads TGTGCCAGCAGCTTGACAGGGCGAGGAGACGCCCAGTACTTC.

The chain carries TRBV20-1 and TRBJ2-7; D might be TRBD2 (6 bases). The CDR3 has 13 amino acids. Trimming pared 3 bases from V and 5 bases from J, leaving 14 bases between. The germline gives CDR1 DFQATT, CDR2 SNEGSKA (reference sequence). CDR3 amino acids: CSASSGVVNEQYF. The CDR3 region has the DNA TGCAGTGCTAGTTCGGGGGTAGTAAACGAGCAGTACTTC.

The rearrangement uses TRBV2 and TRBJ1-5; D possibly corresponds to TRBD1 (5 bases). The CDR3 is 15 residues long. Deletions cut 3 bases from V and 3 bases from J, with 12 bases between. Germline loops: CDR1 SNHLY, CDR2 FYNNEI. CDR3 sequence (DNA): TGTGCCAGCAGTGAGATTTGGGGGAACAATCAGCCCCAGCATTTT. Its protein is CASSEIWGNNQPQHF.

The chain employs TRBV29-1 and TRBJ2-5; TRBD1 might be the D (7 bases). V was trimmed by 6 bases and J by 7 bases, leaving 15 bases between them. The germline V gene has CDR1 SQVTM and CDR2 ANQGSEA. The CDR3 runs to 12 residues. CDR3 DNA sequence: TGCAGCGTACCCGGGACAGCGGGGACCCAGTACTTC. This encodes CSVPGTAGTQYF.

This clonotype was seen many times. V is TRBV4-2 and J is TRBJ2-2, with TRBD2 identical over 10 bases. There are 14 residues in the CDR3. Germline assignment: CDR1 LGHNA and CDR2 YNFKEQ. The J segment lost 7 bases and the V segment lost 5 bases, leaving 4 bases of the junction unmatched. The CDR3, as DNA: TGTGCCAGCAGCTCTACTAGCGGGGACGGGGAGCTGTTTTTT. This encodes CASSSTSGDGELFF.

The chain recombines TRBV7-9 with TRBJ1-2; maybe TRBD1 (6 bases). V lost 7 bases and J lost 8, with 14 bases in between. This CDR3 is built from 12 residues. Germline values: CDR1 SEHNR, CDR2 FQNEAQ (reference sequence). The CDR3 here is CASNSGGQGYTF. CDR3 nucleotides: TGTGCCAGCAACTCGGGAGGACAGGGCTACACCTTC.

This clonotype was detected ten times or more. The CDR3 nucleotides are TGTGCCAGCAGTTACTATGAGGGGACCGGGGAGCTGTTTTTT. This codes for CASSYYEGTGELFF. The rearrangement joins TRBV6-5 to TRBJ2-2; D tentatively reads TRBD1 or TRBD2 (5 bases each). This CDR3 is built from 14 residues. V was clipped by 1 base and J by 5 bases, with 8 bases between them. Germline loops: CDR1 MNHEY, CDR2 SVGAGI.

The V and J genes are TRBV29-1 and TRBJ1-1, with TRBD1 matching 7 bases. The V and J ends lost 7 bases and 0 bases, in that order; junction bases with no gene match: 8. The CDR3 length is 14 residues. CDR1 and CDR2 (germline): SQVTM, ANQGSEA. The CDR3 sequence is CSASNRGMNTEAFF. As DNA, the CDR3 is TGCAGCGCCTCGAACAGGGGAATGAACACTGAAGCTTTCTTT.